The next 16 T cell receptor beta chains were all read from a single sample in a study of beta chain features in type 1 diabetes. Isolated RNA was reverse transcribed in full, so expressed TCRB transcripts were sequenced. Using immunoSEQ multiplex PCR, the repertoire was profiled, and TCRdb retains in-frame clones only, with some absent. The sample lists 250,000 to 400,000 clones, 11% to 15% occurring once. Material: central memory CD4+ T cells from blood. The receptors shown here come from a young man in good health.

This clone was found a few times. V and J are TRBV27 and TRBJ2-1; no reliable D call. In germline, CDR1 is MNHEY, CDR2 SMNVEV (reference sequence). The ends were cut back, 0 bases at V and 0 bases at J, with 12 bases in the middle. The CDR3 covers 17 residues. The CDR3: CASSLSGNLRSYNEQFF. Written as DNA, the CDR3 is TGTGCCAGCAGTTTATCAGGCAACCTCCGCTCCTACAATGAGCAGTTCTTC.

The chain has TRBV6-1 and TRBJ1-5, with D uncertain. Germline CDR1 is MNHNS and CDR2 is SASEGT. This CDR3 contains 15 residues. Trimming took 0 bases from V and 4 from J, leaving 10 bases between them. CDR3 amino acids: CASSEAPHGNQPQHF. The CDR3 bases are TGTGCCAGCAGTGAAGCCCCCCATGGGAATCAGCCCCAGCATTTT.

V and J are TRBV7-2 and TRBJ2-5; no clear D. V was clipped by 3 bases and J by 5 bases, with 10 bases between them. This CDR3 has 13 amino acids. CDR1 and CDR2 (germline): SGHTA, FQGNSA. CDR3 nucleotide sequence: TGTGCCAGCAGCTTTCGGAGCGAGGAGACCCAGTACTTC. It codes for CASSFRSEETQYF. The full variable domain, in which reference TRBV7-2 and TRBJ2-5 provide the parts outside the CDR3, is GAGVSQSPSNKVTEKGKDVELRCDPISGHTALYWYRQSLGQGLEFLIYFQGNSAPDKSGLPSDRFSAERTGGSVSTLTIQRTQQEDSAVYLCASSFRSEETQYFGPGTRLLVL.

This chain uses TRBV7-2 with TRBJ2-2; TRBD2 matches at 11 bases. Germline CDR1 and CDR2: SGHTA and FQGNSA. This CDR3 has 17 residues. Trimming at V came to 1 base and at J to 5 bases, leaving 6 bases not matched to a gene. In nucleotides, the CDR3 is TGTGCCAGCAGCTTAGGTGGGGGACTAGCGGTGACCGGGGAGCTGTTTTTT. Amino acid sequence: CASSLGGGLAVTGELFF. Looking up the rest from reference TRBV7-2 and TRBJ2-2 gives the full variable domain: GAGVSQSPSNKVTEKGKDVELRCDPISGHTALYWYRQSLGQGLEFLIYFQGNSAPDKSGLPSDRFSAERTGGSVSTLTIQRTQQEDSAVYLCASSLGGGLAVTGELFFGEGSRLTVL.

The gene calls are TRBV7-2 and TRBJ2-2, with D unresolved. In germline, CDR1 is SGHTA, CDR2 FQGNSA. Trimming took 5 bases from V and 4 from J, leaving 8 bases between them. The CDR3 covers 13 residues. The CDR3: CASSAAPTGELFF. CDR3 nucleotides: TGTGCCAGCAGCGCGGCGCCCACCGGGGAGCTGTTTTTT.

This rearrangement joins TRBV19 to TRBJ2-2; 8 bases agree with TRBD2. The CDR3 is 15 amino acids. V lost 6 bases to trimming and J lost 4 bases; unmatched junction nucleotides: 7. Germline CDR1 LNHDA, CDR2 SQIVND (reference sequence). As DNA, the CDR3 is TGTGCCAGTAGGATATTTCTAGCGGGCACCGGGGAGCTGTTTTTT. It specifies CASRIFLAGTGELFF.

This clone showed up just a few times. The sample contains more than one DNA sequence encoding this CDR3. The rearrangement links TRBV7-2 to TRBJ1-6; D is undetermined. This CDR3 is 16 amino acids long. Germline V gene lookup returns CDR1 SGHTA and CDR2 FQGNSA. V was clipped by 3 bases and J by 0 bases, with 9 bases between them. CDR3 amino acids: CASSLTRSSYNSPLHF. In DNA form, the CDR3 reads TGTGCCAGCAGCTTGACCAGGAGCTCCTATAATTCACCCCTCCACTTT.

This clone was seen a few times. The chain carries TRBV29-1 and TRBJ2-4; D is undetermined. This CDR3 comprises 12 residues. Trimming took 8 bases from V and 7 from J, leaving 15 bases between them. CDR1 is SQVTM and CDR2 is ANQGSEA in the germline V gene. CDR3 protein: CSCYGVKNIQYF. The CDR3 DNA is TGCAGCTGTTATGGGGTTAAGAACATTCAGTACTTC.

This clone has more than one count but fewer than ten. An end of the junction does not agree with germline; a read error may underlie this. The rearrangement uses TRBV7-7 and TRBJ2-5; 9 bases are a match to TRBD1. This CDR3 is built from 16 residues. Germline V lookup: CDR1 SSHAT, CDR2 FNYEAQ (reference sequence). CDR3 sequence: CASSPGTGKYQETQYF. The CDR3 nucleotides are TGTGCTAGCAGCCCCGGGACAGGGAAGTACCAAGAGACCCAGTACTTC.

The CDR3 region is CASARQSQETQYF. The CDR3 DNA reads TGTGCCAGCGCTCGGCAGAGCCAAGAGACCCAGTACTTC. The chain employs TRBV2 and TRBJ2-5; D is uncertain. The V gene's germline CDR1 is SNHLY and CDR2 FYNNEI. The CDR3 is 13 residues long. Trimming took off 8 bases at V and 1 base at J, with 11 bases between the two ends.

In the case of this clone: Mismatch with germline at one junction end may stem from a read error. The chain uses TRBV10-3 and TRBJ2-7, with 8 bases aligning to TRBD1. Germline loops: CDR1 ENHRY, CDR2 SYGVKD. The CDR3 covers 14 residues. This CDR3 is CASSEGQGLYEQYF. The CDR3 DNA sequence: TGTGCCAGCAGTGAAGGACAGGGACTCTACGAGCAGTACTTC.

This clone was picked up a small number of times. The V call is TRBV28, the J call TRBJ2-1, with 8 positions matching TRBD1. CDR1 is MDHEN and CDR2 is SYDVKM in the germline V gene. The CDR3 consists of 14 residues. Trimming removed 6 bases from V and 3 bases from J; junction bases left unmatched: 4. The DNA of the CDR3 is TGTGCCAGCAGGTCCGGGACAGGCTACAATGAGCAGTTCTTC. Its translation is CASRSGTGYNEQFF. The full variable domain, completed using reference TRBV28 and TRBJ2-1, is DVKVTQSSRYLVKRTGEKVFLECVQDMDHENMFWYRQDPGLGLRLIYFSYDVKMKEKGDIPEGYSVSREKKERFSLILESASTNQTSMYLCASRSGTGYNEQFFGPGTRLTVL.

This sequence joins TRBV10-3 and TRBJ1-1, with a weak D call TRBD1 (6 bases). The CDR3 consists of 13 residues. CDR1 is ENHRY and CDR2 is SYGVKD in the germline V gene. V lost 11 bases, J lost 0 bases, and 13 bases lay in between. DNA for the CDR3: TGTGCCTCCAGACAGGATTTGAACACTGAAGCTTTCTTT. Protein sequence: CASRQDLNTEAFF.

V is TRBV4-3 and J is TRBJ2-1; no firm D call. The CDR3 contains 15 residues. V gave up 3 bases and J gave up 4 bases, with 13 bases separating them. Looked up from germline, CDR1 is LGHNA and CDR2 is YSLEER. The CDR3 nucleotides read TGCGCCAGCAGCCAGAATTCTGGACCATACAATGAGCAGTTCTTC. Protein product: CASSQNSGPYNEQFF.

The chain carries TRBV4-3 and TRBJ1-1; possibly TRBD1 for D (6 bases). The CDR3 covers 17 residues. Germline V lookup: CDR1 LGHNA, CDR2 YSLEER. V was trimmed by 0 bases and J by 5 bases, leaving 19 bases between them. CDR3 loop: CASSQEVGRGAITEAFF. CDR3 bases: TGCGCCAGCAGCCAAGAGGTCGGGCGGGGGGCTATAACTGAAGCTTTCTTT.

V gene TRBV15 combines with J gene TRBJ1-5; D might be TRBD1 (6 bases). CDR1 is LNHNV and CDR2 is YYDKDF in the germline V gene (reference sequence). This CDR3 has 17 amino acids. Deletions cut 0 bases from V and 5 bases from J, with 17 bases between. In DNA, the CDR3 is TGTGCCACCAGCAGAGATTTACAGGGAGCGTCCGATCAGCCCCAGCATTTT. It specifies CATSRDLQGASDQPQHF. Variable domain in full (rest from reference TRBV15 and TRBJ1-5): DAMVIQNPRYQVTQFGKPVTLSCSQTLNHNVMYWYQQKSSQAPKLLFHYYDKDFNNEADTPDNFQSRRPNTSFCFLDIRSPGLGDTAMYLCATSRDLQGASDQPQHFGDGTRLSIL.